The rows below give T cell receptor beta chains drawn from one sample of a study of technical replicates of blood from several donors. This table comes from immunoSEQ multiplex PCR, and its TCRdb copy is limited to in-frame clones, with some not included. Of more than 11,000 clones listed, roughly four fifths are singletons. Sequenced: PBMCs. The receptors here all came from a human donor in good health. CDR3s include the opening cysteine and the closing phenylalanine or tryptophan. D genes are given only for firm matches. Clone size, where shown, is once, few, many, or a class for clones that have expanded.

d_call j_call clone_size v_call cdr3_aa cdr3_nt
TRBD2 TRBJ2-7 - TRBV6-1 CASSERTSGTSNLPYEQYF TGTGCCAGCAGTGAAAGAACTAGCGGGACCTCTAACCTACCTTACGAGCAGTACTTC
- TRBJ2-3 - TRBV11-3 CASSSHSGGKDTQYF TGTGCCAGCAGCTCCCACTCTGGGGGCAAGGATACGCAGTATTTT
TRBD2 TRBJ2-7 - TRBV19 CASSIEASGSYFTYEQYF TGTGCCAGTAGTATAGAGGCTAGCGGGAGTTATTTTACCTACGAGCAGTACTTC
- TRBJ2-1 once TRBV5-1 CASSKSDSQGNNEQFF TGCGCCAGCAGCAAATCGGACTCCCAAGGCAACAATGAGCAGTTCTTC
- TRBJ2-1 - TRBV28 CASSLYRQIEQFF TGTGCCAGCAGTTTATATCGACAGATAGAGCAGTTCTTC
- TRBJ1-4 - TRBV6-1 CASRTGSDNEKLFF TGTGCCAGCAGGACAGGAAGCGACAATGAAAAACTGTTTTTT
TRBD2 TRBJ2-4 - TRBV7-9 CASSARLAGALNIQYF TGTGCCAGCAGCGCCAGACTAGCGGGAGCTTTAAACATTCAGTACTTC
- TRBJ1-5 - TRBV10-3 CAISTGGNQPQHF TGTGCCATCAGTACGGGGGGGAATCAGCCCCAGCATTTT
TRBD2 TRBJ2-1 - TRBV19 CASSIRGSGGEQFF TGTGCCAGTAGTATCCGCGGGAGCGGAGGTGAGCAGTTCTTC
- TRBJ2-7 once TRBV19 CASSIGALDRLYF TGTGCCAGTAGTATAGGCGCCCTAGACAGACTGTACTTC
- TRBJ1-3 - TRBV19 CASSMGGFSGNTIYF TGTGCCAGTAGTATGGGGGGTTTCTCTGGAAACACCATATATTTT
TRBD2 TRBJ2-5 - TRBV10-1 CASSEGGETGSGRAEETQYF TGCGCCAGCAGTGAGGGGGGTGAAACGGGTAGCGGGAGGGCGGAAGAGACCCAGTACTTC
- TRBJ2-6 once TRBV4-2 CASSQAHSGANVLTF TGTGCCAGCAGCCAAGCCCACTCTGGGGCCAACGTCCTGACTTTC
TRBD1 TRBJ1-5 - TRBV5-8 CASSFEQGTNQPQHF TGTGCCAGCAGCTTTGAACAGGGGACCAATCAGCCCCAGCATTTT
TRBD2 TRBJ2-1 - TRBV6-1 CASSEGAGGYNEQFF TGTGCCAGCAGTGAGGGAGCGGGAGGGTACAATGAGCAGTTCTTC
TRBD2 TRBJ2-7 - TRBV4-1 CASSQEGLAGGYEQYF TGCGCCAGCAGCCAAGAGGGCCTGGCGGGAGGGTACGAGCAGTACTTC
- TRBJ1-2 - TRBV9 CASSVAHPTGFDGYTF TGTGCCAGCAGCGTAGCCCACCCCACAGGGTTTGATGGCTACACCTTC
TRBD2 TRBJ2-7 - TRBV27 CASSPGSGRSMYEQYF TGTGCCAGCAGTCCCGGGAGCGGGAGGAGTATGTACGAGCAGTACTTC
- TRBJ1-4 - TRBV27 CASSLWGGAPREKLFF TGTGCCAGCAGTTTATGGGGGGGGGCGCCTAGAGAAAAACTGTTTTTT
TRBD1 TRBJ1-1 once TRBV5-1 CASSSTGDLNTEAFF TGCGCCAGCAGCTCTACAGGGGATCTAAACACTGAAGCTTTCTTT
- TRBJ1-1 - TRBV10-3 CAISDVGLRTEAFF TGTGCCATCAGTGACGTGGGGCTGCGGACTGAAGCTTTCTTT
- TRBJ1-3 - TRBV5-1 CASSLMQSGNTIYF TGCGCCAGCAGCTTGATGCAGTCTGGAAACACCATATATTTT
- TRBJ2-2 - TRBV5-1 CASSPGQPTGELFF TGCGCCAGCAGCCCTGGACAGCCGACCGGGGAGCTGTTTTTT
TRBD1 TRBJ2-7 - TRBV5-5 CASSSLDRARSYEQYF TGTGCCAGCAGCTCCCTGGACAGGGCTAGGTCCTACGAGCAGTACTTC